The 14 T cell receptor beta chains reported below all come from one sample, sequenced in a study of blood T cell repertoires in COVID-19. Clones were read by immunoSEQ multiplex PCR, and TCRdb kept only the in-frame ones, dropping some. Among about 200,000 clones listed, about 80% were seen once. Sequenced: PBMCs or T cells enriched from blood (not recorded which). The receptors were sampled from a woman aged 55-69 years with acute COVID-19.

The chain combines TRBV29-1 with TRBJ2-6; 7 bases match TRBD1. The V gene's germline CDR1 is SQVTM and CDR2 ANQGSEA. This CDR3 contains 16 residues. After removal of 7 bases from V and 0 bases from J, the junction contained 9 bases not matched to a gene. DNA for the CDR3: TGCAGCGCCTCCGGGACAGCCTTCTCTGGGGCCAACGTCCTGACTTTC. It yields the protein CSASGTAFSGANVLTF.

The V gene is TRBV6-5, the J gene TRBJ2-3, with 9 bases identical to TRBD2. The V gene's germline CDR1 is MNHEY and CDR2 SVGAGI. The CDR3 consists of 14 residues. V gave up 8 bases and J gave up 1 base; unmatched junction bases: 4. CDR3 loop: CASGRGGGTDTQYF. CDR3 nucleotides: TGTGCCAGCGGGCGGGGGGGCGGCACAGATACGCAGTATTTT.

V and J are TRBV4-1 and TRBJ1-4; D is uncertain. The CDR3 has 15 amino acids. V was pared by 1 base and J by 4 bases, with 10 bases between. Per germline, CDR1 MGHRA and CDR2 YSYEKL. In DNA form, the CDR3 reads TGCGCCAGCAGCCAAGCGACTGCTGATAATGAAAAACTGTTTTTT. It encodes CASSQATADNEKLFF.

The J gene is TRBJ2-2, the V gene TRBV7-9; no definite D call. This CDR3 is 10 amino acids long. Germline lookup yields CDR1 SEHNR and CDR2 FQNEAQ (reference sequence). Trimming stripped 6 bases from V and 7 bases from J, with 3 bases between. CDR3 DNA sequence: TGTGCCAGCAGGAGCGGGGAGCTGTTTTTT. Translation gives CASRSGELFF. Full variable domain (missing parts from reference TRBV7-9 and TRBJ2-2): DTGVSQNPRHKITKRGQNVTFRCDPISEHNRLYWYRQTLGQGPEFLTYFQNEAQLEKSRLLSDRFSAERPKGSFSTLEIQRTEQGDSAMYLCASRSGELFFGEGSRLTVL.

This clone was found a few times. CDR3 sequence (DNA): TGTGCCAGCAGAGGACAGGGGCAGACTGAAGCTTTCTTT. This encodes CASRGQGQTEAFF. The genes are TRBV27 and TRBJ1-1, with TRBD1 matching over 9 bases. The V and J ends lost 6 bases and 5 bases, in that order; junction bases with no gene match: 4. The CDR3 has 13 residues. The germline V gene encodes CDR1 MNHEY and CDR2 SMNVEV (reference sequence).

This rearrangement joins TRBV6-5 to TRBJ1-1; TRBD1 aligns across 8 bases. Trimming removed 8 bases from V and 11 bases from J; junction bases left unmatched: 4. CDR1 is MNHEY, CDR2 SVGAGI, per germline. The CDR3 is made up of 10 amino acids. The CDR3 DNA reads as TGTGCCAGCTGGACAGGGCAGGCTTTCTTT. Residues: CASWTGQAFF.

This sequence joins TRBV5-6 and TRBJ2-3; unclear D gene. The germline V and J ends were trimmed by 2 bases and 9 bases, with 10 bases remaining between them. CDR3 length: 12 amino acids. CDR1 and CDR2 from the germline V gene are SGHDT and YYEEEE. The CDR3 reads CASSLPAGTQYF. The CDR3 DNA follows: TGTGCCAGCAGCTTACCCGCCGGGACGCAGTATTTT.

J is TRBJ1-1 and V is TRBV6-1; D unclear. The germline V gene encodes CDR1 MNHNS and CDR2 SASEGT. The CDR3 runs to 11 residues. V gave up 2 bases and J gave up 5 bases, with 3 bases separating them. Written as DNA, the CDR3 is TGTGCCAGCAGTGAATCTACTGAAGCTTTCTTT. Encoded protein: CASSESTEAFF.

The chain couples TRBV5-1 to TRBJ2-3; D might be TRBD1 (6 bases). Germline V gene lookup returns CDR1 SGHRS and CDR2 YFSETQ. Trimming cost V 4 bases and J 2 bases, with 14 bases left between them. CDR3 length equals 15 residues. DNA of the CDR3: TGCGCCAGCAGCCCCGGACAGCCCTTCACAGATACGCAGTATTTT. As protein: CASSPGQPFTDTQYF. The variable domain in full, completed from reference TRBV5-1 and TRBJ2-3, reads KAGVTQTPRYLIKTRGQQVTLSCSPISGHRSVSWYQQTPGQGLQFLFEYFSETQRNKGNFPGRFSGRQFSNSRSEMNVSTLELGDSALYLCASSPGQPFTDTQYFGPGTRLTVL.

This clone has just a few counts. The chain is built from TRBV5-1 and TRBJ1-6, with D possibly matching TRBD1 (6 bases). The CDR3 length is 15 residues. Germline V gene lookup returns CDR1 SGHRS and CDR2 YFSETQ. V was trimmed by 4 bases and J by 7 bases, leaving 15 bases between them. CDR3 loop: CASSLSQGTNSPLHF. Written as DNA, the CDR3 is TGCGCCAGCAGCCTCTCACAGGGCACCAATTCACCCCTCCACTTT.

This chain uses TRBV6-5 with TRBJ2-1; 9 bases fit TRBD1. The V gene end was trimmed by 5 bases and the J gene end by 5 bases; junction bases not matched to a gene: 7. The germline CDR1 and CDR2 sequences are MNHEY and SVGAGI. The CDR3 has 15 amino acids. CDR3 loop: CASSTTGTGNNEQFF. For the CDR3, the DNA is TGTGCCAGCAGTACCACCGGGACAGGGAACAATGAGCAGTTCTTC.

V usage is TRBV7-9 and J usage is TRBJ1-2; D ambiguous. The V gene's germline CDR1 is SEHNR and CDR2 FQNEAQ (reference sequence). Trimming pared 1 base from V and 4 bases from J, leaving 4 bases between. This CDR3 comprises 12 residues. CDR3 sequence: CASSLGLYGYTF. The CDR3, as DNA: TGTGCCAGCAGCTTAGGACTCTATGGCTACACCTTC.

This clone was picked up one time. The V and J genes are TRBV15 and TRBJ2-6; D call uncertain. Germline V gene lookup returns CDR1 LNHNV and CDR2 YYDKDF (reference sequence). The CDR3 is made up of 15 amino acids. The V end lost 0 bases, the J end lost 0 bases, and 3 bases lay between the germline ends. In nucleotides, the CDR3 is TGTGCCACCAGCAGAGATCTCTCTGGGGCCAACGTCCTGACTTTC. Translated, it gives CATSRDLSGANVLTF.

This clone was seen only once. V usage is TRBV6-4 and J usage is TRBJ2-1; no firm D call. From germline, CDR1 is MRHNA and CDR2 SNTAGT. The CDR3 covers 13 residues. V lost 3 bases and J 10 bases, leaving 13 bases between the germline ends. The CDR3 sequence is CASSEREHREQFF. DNA of the CDR3: TGTGCCAGCAGTGAAAGAGAGCATCGGGAGCAGTTCTTC.